Following are 19 T cell receptor beta chains from one sample sequenced in a study of CD8 T cells in ankylosing spondylitis. MiXCR, applied by TCRdb to the 5' RACE reads, yields one record per CDR3 protein. The table lists hundreds of thousands of distinct CDR3 sequences, less than 25% of them singletons. Sequenced sample: blood, either unsorted or a sorted T cell fraction (not recorded which). The receptors derive from a female donor with ankylosing spondylitis or in good health (not recorded which).

The chain recombines TRBV6-1 with TRBJ2-6; D not resolved. The ends were cut back, 8 bases at V and 0 bases at J, with 17 bases in the middle. The germline V gene has CDR1 MNHNS and CDR2 SASEGT. This CDR3 has 17 amino acids. CDR3 in amino acids: CASGPRPSRSGANVLTF. Written as DNA, the CDR3 is TGTGCCAGCGGCCCGAGACCGAGCCGCTCTGGGGCCAACGTCCTGACTTTC.

This clonotype was found a few times. V gene TRBV7-3 combines with J gene TRBJ2-1, with 9 nucleotides matching TRBD2. V shed 6 bases, J shed 7 bases, and the junction held 10 bases outside the gene matches. The CDR3 extends over 15 amino acids. CDR1 and CDR2 (germline): SGHTA, FQGTGA. CDR3 DNA: TGTGCCAGCAGTTTTCGGGCGGGAGGGCCGAATGAGCAGTTCTTC. It translates to CASSFRAGGPNEQFF.

There are a few counts of this clonotype. The V gene is TRBV6-2 or TRBV6-3, the J gene TRBJ1-4; 8 nucleotides align to TRBD1. Germline assignment: CDR1 MNHEY and CDR2 SVGEGT. With V trimmed by 3 bases and J by 15 bases, 12 bases remained unmatched. The CDR3 extends over 14 amino acids. The CDR3 loop is CASSYRQGRGEMFF. CDR3 nucleotides: TGTGCCAGCAGTTATCGACAGGGGCGAGGGGAGATGTTTTTT.

V and J are TRBV27 and TRBJ2-1; TRBD2 is a possible D gene (5 bases). Germline loops: CDR1 MNHEY, CDR2 SMNVEV (reference sequence). V was cut by 3 bases and J by 6 bases, with 15 bases left in between. The length of the CDR3 is 15 residues. Here the CDR3 DNA reads TGTGCCAGCAGTTTCTTCAGCGGCGGTGTCAATGAGCAGTTCTTC. This encodes CASSFFSGGVNEQFF.

The chain recombines TRBV29-1 with TRBJ2-7; TRBD2 might be the D (5 bases). CDR3 size: 12 residues. Trimming pared 1 base from V and 5 bases from J, leaving 9 bases between. Germline V lookup: CDR1 SQVTM, CDR2 ANQGSEA. The DNA for the CDR3 is TGCAGCGTTGAAGGGGAGTGGGACGAGCAGTACTTC. This codes for CSVEGEWDEQYF.

This clonotype has a handful of counts. The chain employs TRBV4-3 and TRBJ1-1, with D hard to call. In germline, CDR1 is LGHNA, CDR2 YSLEER. The CDR3 extends over 15 amino acids. The V gene lost 0 bases and the J gene lost 0 bases, with 8 bases spanning the gap. The CDR3 sequence is CASSQDGVVNTEAFF. The CDR3, as DNA: TGCGCCAGCAGCCAAGATGGGGTTGTGAACACTGAAGCTTTCTTT.

The V and J genes are TRBV10-2 and TRBJ2-7; D is possibly TRBD1 (5 bases). The CDR3 extends over 15 amino acids. Trimming removed 8 bases from V and 3 bases from J, with 20 bases in between. The germline gives CDR1 WSHSY, CDR2 SAAADI. CDR3 loop: CASLGALLQGYEQYF. CDR3 in DNA: TGCGCCAGCCTAGGGGCACTACTTCAGGGCTACGAGCAGTACTTC.

The rearrangement uses TRBV11-2 and TRBJ2-5; D unresolved. Germline CDR1 is SGHAT and CDR2 is FQNNGV. The CDR3 has 15 residues. V lost 4 bases and J 1 base, leaving 13 bases between the germline ends. The CDR3 sequence: CASSSDGTVQETQYF. CDR3 DNA: TGTGCCAGCAGCTCGGACGGTACAGTCCAAGAGACCCAGTACTTC.

This clonotype was seen a few times. The chain recombines TRBV5-6 with TRBJ2-1; TRBD1 matches at 7 bases. This CDR3 contains 12 residues. Germline V CDR1 and CDR2: SGHDT, YYEEEE. V lost 5 bases to trimming and J lost 12 bases; unmatched junction nucleotides: 8. This chain's CDR3 is CASRVGTAMQFF. In DNA, the CDR3 is TGTGCCAGCAGGGTCGGGACAGCAATGCAGTTCTTC.

V and J are TRBV29-1 and TRBJ2-7; 8 nucleotides line up with TRBD2. The ends lost 4 bases at V and 4 bases at J; junction bases unmatched: 9. From germline, CDR1 is SQVTM and CDR2 ANQGSEA. The CDR3 length is 14 residues. The CDR3 here is CSVGIGLALYEQYF. The DNA for the CDR3 is TGCAGCGTTGGAATCGGACTAGCCCTATACGAGCAGTACTTC.

There are many counts of this clonotype. The rearrangement links TRBV20-1 to TRBJ2-1; 12 bases fit TRBD2. Germline CDR1 reads DFQATT; CDR2 reads SNEGSKA (reference sequence). The CDR3 runs 14 residues. V shed 5 bases, J shed 5 bases, and the junction held 4 bases outside the gene matches. The CDR3, as DNA: TGCAGTGCTTCTAGCGGGAGGGCCGACAATGAGCAGTTCTTC. Protein product: CSASSGRADNEQFF.

The chain links TRBV6-2 or TRBV6-3 to TRBJ2-7; D not resolved. The CDR3 runs to 13 residues. V lost 8 bases to trimming and J lost 5 bases, with 16 bases between them. CDR1 is MNHEY and CDR2 is SVGEGT in the germline V gene. The CDR3 sequence: CASRRPPDHEQYF. DNA for the CDR3: TGTGCCAGCCGACGCCCCCCGGACCACGAGCAGTACTTC.

The chain carries TRBV4-1 and TRBJ1-5; 8 nucleotides match TRBD1. The V and J ends lost 4 bases and 2 bases, in that order; junction bases with no gene match: 7. The CDR3 covers 16 residues. Germline assignment: CDR1 MGHRA and CDR2 YSYEKL. The DNA of the CDR3 is TGCGCCAGCAGCCGATCCGACAGGGGTGGCAATCAGCCCCAGCATTTT. Its protein product is CASSRSDRGGNQPQHF.

This clonotype was counted ten times or more. The chain recombines TRBV19 with TRBJ2-7; D remains ambiguous. The ends were cut back, 0 bases at V and 3 bases at J, with 12 bases in the middle. Germline-derived CDR1 and CDR2 are LNHDA and SQIVND (reference sequence). The CDR3 contains 15 residues. CDR3 amino acids: CASSIDFGRNYEQYF. Written as DNA, the CDR3 is TGTGCCAGTAGTATAGATTTTGGCAGAAACTACGAGCAGTACTTC. Full variable domain (remainder filled in from reference TRBV19 and TRBJ2-7): DGGITQSPKYLFRKEGQNVTLSCEQNLNHDAMYWYRQDPGQGLRLIYYSQIVNDFQKGDIAEGYSVSREKKESFPLTVTSAQKNPTAFYLCASSIDFGRNYEQYFGPGTRLTVT.

The chain recombines TRBV11-3 with TRBJ2-7; D tentatively reads TRBD1 or TRBD2 (5 bases each). Deletions cut 3 bases from V and 5 bases from J, with 14 bases between. Germline values: CDR1 SGHNT, CDR2 YENEEA. CDR3 length: 14 amino acids. The CDR3 here is CASSLGRASNEQYF. The CDR3, as DNA: TGTGCCAGCAGCTTGGGCAGGGCTAGCAACGAGCAGTACTTC.

The chain is built from TRBV5-1 and TRBJ2-1; D is uncertain. The CDR3 totals 14 residues. Germline lookup yields CDR1 SGHRS and CDR2 YFSETQ. Trimming took 5 bases from V and 5 from J, leaving 14 bases between them. The CDR3 spells CASRTVTVDNEQFF. Here the CDR3 DNA reads TGCGCCAGCAGGACCGTCACGGTGGACAATGAGCAGTTCTTC.

V usage is TRBV5-1 and J usage is TRBJ2-2; TRBD2 matches at 7 bases. The trim removed 4 bases at V and 1 base at J, leaving 7 bases unmatched. The CDR3 is 16 amino acids. Looked up from germline, CDR1 is SGHRS and CDR2 is YFSETQ. This CDR3 is CASSLGSSGNTGELFF. The CDR3 DNA reads as TGCGCCAGCAGCCTGGGGTCTAGCGGGAACACCGGGGAGCTGTTTTTT. Full variable domain (remainder filled in from reference TRBV5-1 and TRBJ2-2): KAGVTQTPRYLIKTRGQQVTLSCSPISGHRSVSWYQQTPGQGLQFLFEYFSETQRNKGNFPGRFSGRQFSNSRSEMNVSTLELGDSALYLCASSLGSSGNTGELFFGEGSRLTVL.

The table lists this clonotype with a few counts. The chain carries TRBV20-1 and TRBJ1-2, with 9 nucleotides matching TRBD1. Germline CDR1 and CDR2: DFQATT and SNEGSKA (reference sequence). Unmatched junction bases numbered 11, after V lost 5 bases and J lost 4 bases. This CDR3 has 15 residues. In DNA form, the CDR3 reads TGCAGTGCTGTCCCGGGACAGGGAGTCCTCTATGGCTACACCTTC. Protein product: CSAVPGQGVLYGYTF.

The V call is TRBV5-5, the J call TRBJ2-2, with D tentatively TRBD1 or TRBD2 (7 bases each). The CDR3 sequence is 15 residues long. Germline values: CDR1 SGHKS, CDR2 YYEKEE (reference sequence). Trimming left V 4 bases short and J 4 bases short, with 14 bases between. The chain's CDR3 is CASSTTGRGTGELFF. The CDR3 DNA reads TGTGCCAGCAGCACGACAGGGAGGGGCACCGGGGAGCTGTTTTTT.